This T cell receptor beta chain was documented in a study of PD-L1 blockade in urothelial cancer. Looking at the study overall: Twenty-five out of 29 patients were men whose urothelial cancer was bladder-origin. There were a median of about 150,000 T cells in blood samples.

Each PCR reaction had synthetic TCR analog templates spiked into it. Libraries were prepared by immunoSEQ multiplex PCR; TCRdb keeps only in-frame clonotypes and omits some of them. The repertoire includes fewer than 60,000 clones, more than 75% of them detected once, and 1% to 1.5% sits in the top ten. Time point described: pretreatment peripheral blood. V was clipped by 0 bases and J by 1 base; unmatched bases: 11. Germline loops: CDR1 GTSNPN, CDR2 SVGIG (reference sequence). The CDR3 is 19 residues long. This sample comprised PBMCs, obtained around atezolizumab (anti-PD-L1) treatment. The genes are TRBV30 and TRBJ2-6, with 8 bases identical to TRBD1. The source of this sequence is a man aged 50 or older with urothelial cancer. CDR3 sequence (DNA): TGTGCCTGGAGTGTACCTCACAGGGGGTGGGGGTCTGGGGCCAACGTCCTGACTTTC. It is translated as CAWSVPHRGWGSGANVLTF.